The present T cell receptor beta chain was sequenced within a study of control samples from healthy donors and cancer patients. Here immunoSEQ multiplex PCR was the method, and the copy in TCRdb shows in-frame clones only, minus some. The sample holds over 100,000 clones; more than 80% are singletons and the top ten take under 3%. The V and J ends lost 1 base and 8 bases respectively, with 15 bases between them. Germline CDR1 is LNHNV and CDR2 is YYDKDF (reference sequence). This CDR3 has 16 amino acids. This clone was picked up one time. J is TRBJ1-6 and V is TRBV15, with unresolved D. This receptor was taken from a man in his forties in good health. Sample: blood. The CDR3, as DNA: TGTGCCACCAGCAGAGGTGCGGGGTACTGGGATTCACCCCTCCACTTT. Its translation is CATSRGAGYWDSPLHF.